Included here is one TCR beta chain sequence, with context. Its target is not known. The data are from a study of PD-1 blockade in classical Hodgkin lymphoma. Across the study: Patients had nivolumab dosed at 3 mg/kg, delivered intravenously every 2 weeks.

The J segment lost 0 bases and the V segment lost 1 base, leaving 3 bases of the junction unmatched. The V gene's germline CDR1 is SGHAT and CDR2 FQDESV (reference sequence). The CDR3 covers 16 residues. Libraries were prepared by immunoSEQ multiplex PCR; TCRdb keeps only in-frame clonotypes and omits some of them. Of about 6,800 clones listed, 75% to 85% are singletons. Each patient relapsed following autologous stem cell transplantation, and prior brentuximab vedotin exposure differed. Best overall response was complete response, partial response or progressive disease in these relapsed/refractory classical Hodgkin lymphoma patients. Study outcomes and limitations: Whereas CD4+ TCR diversity had risen significantly by C4D1, CD8+ TCR diversity had not. Baseline diversity was lower in partial responders and progressors than complete responders.

The sample was peripheral blood mononuclear cells (PBMCs), taken before the second cycle of nivolumab. The V and J genes are TRBV11-1 and TRBJ2-1, with TRBD2 matching 7 bases. This sequence was found in a human donor with classical Hodgkin lymphoma. In DNA, the CDR3 is TGTGCCAGCAGCTTAGGGACTAGTTTCTCCTACAATGAGCAGTTCTTC. It specifies CASSLGTSFSYNEQFF.